This T cell receptor (beta chain) was identified during a study of T cell changes during pregnancy in multiple sclerosis. TCRdb keeps only in-frame clones here, not all; method: immunoSEQ multiplex PCR. Found here are 55,000 to 65,000 clones, 70% to 90% of them singletons; the top ten hold roughly 0.9%. The V and J ends lost 4 bases and 7 bases respectively, with 8 bases between them. Germline assignment: CDR1 SGHNT and CDR2 YENEEA. The CDR3 sequence is 12 residues long. The sample was peripheral blood, taken in the first trimester of pregnancy. The TCR was taken from a female donor in good health, enrolled as a control in a pregnancy study. This chain joins TRBV11-3 and TRBJ2-1; D perhaps matches TRBD1 (6 bases). In DNA, the CDR3 is TGTGCCAGCAGCTCCAGGGGTAATGAGCAGTTCTTC. Protein: CASSSRGNEQFF. The complete variable domain, with remaining parts taken from reference TRBV11-3 and TRBJ2-1, reads EAGVVQSPRYKIIEKKQPVAFWCNPISGHNTLYWYLQNLGQGPELLIRYENEEAVDDSQLPKDRFSAERLKGVDSTLKIQPAELGDSAVYLCASSSRGNEQFFGPGTRLTVL.